Following are 6 T cell receptor beta chains from one sample sequenced in a study of beta chain features in type 1 diabetes. Study results and limitations: Type 1 diabetes patients showed a moderate but significant shortening of TCRB CDR3s in all four CD4+ subsets.

What these receptors recognize is not known. Sequenced material consisted of expressed TCRB transcripts (all of the isolated RNA was reverse transcribed). Clones were sequenced by immunoSEQ multiplex PCR, and TCRdb holds only the in-frame ones, with some missing. The sample shows 300,000 to 450,000 clones, around 10% of them seen only once. The sequenced material came from central memory CD4+ T cells from blood. All receptors come from a man in his thirties or forties with type 1 diabetes.

The CDR3 DNA reads as TGTGCCAGCAGCTTAGCGGACATGATCGTCGCAGATACGCAGTATTTT. Protein product: CASSLADMIVADTQYF. This rearrangement joins TRBV7-2 to TRBJ2-3, with D tentatively TRBD1 (5 bases). The CDR3 has 16 residues. The V end was cut by 0 bases, the J end by 4 bases, with 14 bases between. Germline CDR1 SGHTA, CDR2 FQGNSA.

This chain links TRBV5-8 with TRBJ2-1; 9 bases agree with TRBD2. Germline values: CDR1 SGHTS, CDR2 YDEGEE. This CDR3 has 18 amino acids. The V and J ends lost 6 bases and 8 bases, in that order; junction bases with no gene match: 21. The CDR3 DNA sequence: TGTGCCAGCATCCTAAGGAGGATGGCGGGAGGGCTTGGGGATGAGCAGTTCTTC. Protein product: CASILRRMAGGLGDEQFF.

In this sample, this clone turned up a few times. The chain uses TRBV5-1 and TRBJ2-2; 10 bases are shared with TRBD2. This CDR3 comprises 18 residues. The germline V gene encodes CDR1 SGHRS and CDR2 YFSETQ. Germline trimming cut 0 bases from V and 7 bases from J; bases unmatched to any gene: 12. The CDR3 loop is CASSLVLAGAGIVGELFF. CDR3 bases: TGCGCCAGCAGCTTGGTCCTAGCGGGAGCAGGAATCGTCGGGGAGCTGTTTTTT.

This rearrangement joins TRBV27 to TRBJ1-5; D is perhaps TRBD1 (5 bases). CDR1 is MNHEY and CDR2 is SMNVEV in the germline V gene (reference sequence). CDR3 length: 14 amino acids. V lost 6 bases and J lost 6, with 15 bases in between. CDR3 sequence (DNA): TGTGCCAGCAGAGGTCGGGGGATGGGTCAGCCCCAGCATTTT. Its protein is CASRGRGMGQPQHF.

The chain has TRBV18 and TRBJ2-5, with D possibly being TRBD1 (5 bases). Germline values: CDR1 KGHSH, CDR2 LQKENI. The CDR3 has 17 residues. Trimming cost V 0 bases and J 5 bases, with 19 bases left between them. The DNA of the CDR3 is TGTGCCAGCTCACCACCGGAAATTGCGGACACACTTGAGACCCAGTACTTC. Amino acids: CASSPPEIADTLETQYF. Filled out from reference TRBV18 and TRBJ2-5, the complete variable domain reads NAGVMQNPRHLVRRRGQEARLRCSPMKGHSHVYWYRQLPEEGLKFMVYLQKENIIDESGMPKERFSAEFPKEGPSILRIQQVVRGDSAAYFCASSPPEIADTLETQYFGPGTRLLVL.

The J gene is TRBJ1-2, the V gene TRBV28; D remains unclear. This CDR3 spans 12 amino acids. With 5 bases removed from V and 1 base from J, the gap between germline ends came to 5 bases. The germline V gene has CDR1 MDHEN and CDR2 SYDVKM. CDR3 DNA sequence: TGTGCCAGCAGTCAGGTTAACTATGGCTACACCTTC. This sequence encodes CASSQVNYGYTF.